Listed below are T cell receptor beta chains from one sample, sequenced in a study of T cell responses to AZD1222 COVID-19 vaccine. Clones were sequenced by immunoSEQ multiplex PCR, and TCRdb holds only the in-frame ones, with some missing. The data hold about 120,000 clones, with about 88% observed a single time. Sequencing used peripheral blood, obtained 28 days after the second AZD1222 dose. The receptors derive from an adult who received the AZD1222 COVID-19 vaccine. Each CDR3 is given with its conserved first and last residue. The order of the fields is V gene, clone size, J gene, D gene, CDR3 protein, CDR3 DNA. D genes are given only for firm matches. Some rows have no size entry. The others give once, few or many, or a class for an expanded clone.

v_gene: TRBV5-5; abundance: .; j_gene: TRBJ1-6; d_gene: TRBD1; CDR3aa: CASSLRDRVENSPLHF; CDR3nt: TGTGCCAGCAGCTTGCGGGACAGGGTGGAGAATTCACCCCTCCACTTT
v_gene: TRBV12-3/TRBV12-4; abundance: .; j_gene: TRBJ2-5; d_gene: TRBD1; CDR3aa: CASSDRGMPQYF; CDR3nt: TGTGCCAGCAGTGACAGGGGGATGCCCCAGTACTTC
v_gene: TRBV7-6; abundance: .; j_gene: TRBJ2-2; d_gene: TRBD1; CDR3aa: CASSSRQGGPTGELFF; CDR3nt: TGTGCCAGCAGCTCTAGACAGGGTGGACCCACCGGGGAGCTGTTTTTT
v_gene: TRBV15; abundance: .; j_gene: TRBJ1-1; d_gene: .; CDR3aa: CATSRSPDSNTEAFF; CDR3nt: TGTGCCACCAGCAGATCCCCGGACTCGAACACTGAAGCTTTCTTT
v_gene: TRBV27; abundance: once; j_gene: TRBJ2-7; d_gene: .; CDR3aa: CASSFQGSYEQYF; CDR3nt: TGTGCCAGCAGTTTCCAGGGATCCTACGAGCAGTACTTC
v_gene: TRBV6-5; abundance: .; j_gene: TRBJ1-2; d_gene: .; CDR3aa: CASSYLGGRYGYTF; CDR3nt: TGTGCCAGCAGTTACTTGGGGGGCAGGTATGGCTACACCTTC
v_gene: TRBV4-3; abundance: .; j_gene: TRBJ1-4; d_gene: TRBD1; CDR3aa: CASSQGDRANEKLFF; CDR3nt: TGCGCCAGCAGCCAAGGGGACAGGGCTAATGAAAAACTGTTTTTT
v_gene: TRBV11-3; abundance: .; j_gene: TRBJ2-7; d_gene: .; CDR3aa: CASSLGSGLSYEQYF; CDR3nt: TGTGCCAGCAGCTTAGGGTCAGGACTCTCCTACGAGCAGTACTTC
v_gene: TRBV10-3; abundance: .; j_gene: TRBJ2-7; d_gene: .; CDR3aa: CATAGEPSSYEQYF; CDR3nt: TGTGCCACCGCAGGGGAACCGAGCTCCTACGAGCAGTACTTC
v_gene: TRBV28; abundance: .; j_gene: TRBJ1-5; d_gene: .; CDR3aa: CASIPERGPYQPQHF; CDR3nt: TGTGCCAGCATCCCGGAACGGGGACCGTATCAGCCCCAGCATTTT
v_gene: TRBV6-2/TRBV6-3; abundance: .; j_gene: TRBJ1-6; d_gene: .; CDR3aa: CASSPPGHRNSPLHF; CDR3nt: TGTGCCAGCAGTCCACCGGGACATCGAAATTCACCCCTCCACTTT
v_gene: TRBV2; abundance: .; j_gene: TRBJ1-1; d_gene: .; CDR3aa: CASGTGMNTEAFF; CDR3nt: TGTGCCAGCGGTACGGGCATGAACACTGAAGCTTTCTTT
v_gene: TRBV6-5; abundance: .; j_gene: TRBJ2-2; d_gene: .; CDR3aa: CASSNPTENTGELFF; CDR3nt: TGTGCCAGCAGCAACCCGACGGAGAACACCGGGGAGCTGTTTTTT
v_gene: TRBV6-1; abundance: .; j_gene: TRBJ1-5; d_gene: .; CDR3aa: CASSEGRSNQPQHF; CDR3nt: TGTGCCAGCAGTGAGGGTAGGAGCAATCAGCCCCAGCATTTT
v_gene: TRBV5-1; abundance: .; j_gene: TRBJ1-1; d_gene: TRBD1; CDR3aa: CASSKTDRLNTEAFF; CDR3nt: TGCGCCAGCAGCAAGACGGACAGGTTAAACACTGAAGCTTTCTTT
v_gene: TRBV6-1; abundance: .; j_gene: TRBJ1-2; d_gene: TRBD1; CDR3aa: CASSEGTTGTAYGYTF; CDR3nt: TGTGCCAGCAGTGAAGGGACCACCGGGACAGCCTATGGCTACACCTTC
v_gene: TRBV12-3/TRBV12-4; abundance: .; j_gene: TRBJ1-2; d_gene: .; CDR3aa: CASSAGAYGYTF; CDR3nt: TGTGCCAGCAGCGCAGGGGCCTATGGCTACACCTTC
v_gene: TRBV19; abundance: once; j_gene: TRBJ2-1; d_gene: .; CDR3aa: CASSTPQALSYNEQFF; CDR3nt: TGTGCCAGTAGTACCCCCCAGGCCCTATCCTACAATGAGCAGTTCTTC
v_gene: TRBV9; abundance: once; j_gene: TRBJ1-3; d_gene: .; CDR3aa: CASSGEFSGNTIYF; CDR3nt: TGTGCCAGCAGCGGGGAGTTCTCTGGAAACACCATATATTTT
v_gene: TRBV6-5; abundance: few; j_gene: TRBJ1-2; d_gene: .; CDR3aa: CASSYSMDRGYTF; CDR3nt: TGTGCCAGCAGTTACTCGATGGACCGTGGCTACACCTTC
v_gene: TRBV19; abundance: .; j_gene: TRBJ2-7; d_gene: .; CDR3aa: CASRPSGDGYEQYF; CDR3nt: TGTGCCAGCAGACCATCCGGGGACGGCTACGAGCAGTACTTC
v_gene: TRBV9; abundance: .; j_gene: TRBJ2-3; d_gene: .; CDR3aa: CASSGGDSGQYTDTQYF; CDR3nt: TGTGCCAGCAGCGGGGGGGATAGTGGACAGTACACAGATACGCAGTATTTT
v_gene: TRBV5-1; abundance: .; j_gene: TRBJ1-1; d_gene: .; CDR3aa: CASSRDMGNTEAFF; CDR3nt: TGCGCCAGCAGCCGGGACATGGGGAACACTGAAGCTTTCTTT
v_gene: TRBV10-1; abundance: .; j_gene: TRBJ2-1; d_gene: .; CDR3aa: CASSESGRGEQFF; CDR3nt: TGCGCCAGCAGTGAGTCGGGCCGGGGCGAGCAGTTCTTC
v_gene: TRBV24-1; abundance: .; j_gene: TRBJ1-2; d_gene: .; CDR3aa: CATSPRENYGYTF; CDR3nt: TGTGCCACCTCCCCTCGGGAAAACTATGGCTACACCTTC
v_gene: TRBV5-1; abundance: .; j_gene: TRBJ1-2; d_gene: .; CDR3aa: CASSISTGFGGYTF; CDR3nt: TGCGCCAGCAGCATCTCTACAGGGTTCGGAGGCTACACCTTC
v_gene: TRBV6-5; abundance: .; j_gene: TRBJ2-1; d_gene: .; CDR3aa: CASTRGGEQFF; CDR3nt: TGTGCCAGCACGCGCGGGGGCGAGCAGTTCTTC
v_gene: TRBV11-3; abundance: .; j_gene: TRBJ1-1; d_gene: .; CDR3aa: CASSLDQWEGNTEAFF; CDR3nt: TGTGCCAGCAGCTTAGATCAATGGGAGGGGAACACTGAAGCTTTCTTT
v_gene: TRBV4-3; abundance: few; j_gene: TRBJ1-4; d_gene: TRBD1; CDR3aa: CASSPTSRGIFEKLFF; CDR3nt: TGCGCCAGCAGCCCCACGTCCAGGGGGATATTTGAAAAACTGTTTTTT
v_gene: TRBV14; abundance: .; j_gene: TRBJ2-1; d_gene: TRBD2; CDR3aa: CASSRGLAGASSYNEQFF; CDR3nt: TGTGCCAGCAGCCGGGGACTAGCGGGGGCCAGCTCCTACAATGAGCAGTTCTTC
v_gene: TRBV29-1; abundance: .; j_gene: TRBJ1-4; d_gene: .; CDR3aa: CSVEVQGITNEKLFF; CDR3nt: TGCAGCGTTGAAGTTCAGGGGATAACTAATGAAAAACTGTTTTTT
v_gene: TRBV18; abundance: once; j_gene: TRBJ2-5; d_gene: .; CDR3aa: CASSPLRGKAQETQYF; CDR3nt: TGTGCCAGCTCACCCCTACGAGGCAAAGCCCAAGAGACCCAGTACTTC
v_gene: TRBV5-1; abundance: .; j_gene: TRBJ1-6; d_gene: .; CDR3aa: CASSPDGYSPLHF; CDR3nt: TGCGCCAGCAGCCCGGACGGATACTCACCCCTCCACTTT
v_gene: TRBV27; abundance: .; j_gene: TRBJ2-2; d_gene: TRBD2; CDR3aa: CASSPRLAGSTGELFF; CDR3nt: TGTGCCAGCAGTCCTCGACTAGCGGGTTCCACCGGGGAGCTGTTTTTT
v_gene: TRBV24-1; abundance: .; j_gene: TRBJ2-3; d_gene: TRBD1; CDR3aa: CATSEPGQGSDTQYF; CDR3nt: TGTGCCACCAGTGAACCGGGACAGGGGTCAGATACGCAGTATTTT
v_gene: TRBV12-3/TRBV12-4; abundance: .; j_gene: TRBJ1-4; d_gene: .; CDR3aa: CASSGGGREKLFF; CDR3nt: TGTGCCAGCAGTGGCGGGGGAAGGGAAAAACTGTTTTTT
v_gene: TRBV14; abundance: few; j_gene: TRBJ2-7; d_gene: TRBD1; CDR3aa: CASSHGTGTIYEQYF; CDR3nt: TGTGCCAGCAGCCATGGGACAGGAACGATCTACGAGCAGTACTTC
v_gene: TRBV19; abundance: few; j_gene: TRBJ2-5; d_gene: TRBD2; CDR3aa: CASSTRGGRETQYF; CDR3nt: TGTGCCAGTAGTACCCGGGGGGGCCGAGAGACCCAGTACTTC
v_gene: TRBV19; abundance: once; j_gene: TRBJ2-3; d_gene: TRBD1; CDR3aa: CASSRGTAITDTQYF; CDR3nt: TGTGCCAGTAGTAGGGGGACAGCGATAACAGATACGCAGTATTTT
v_gene: TRBV6-2/TRBV6-3; abundance: medium-sized; j_gene: TRBJ2-7; d_gene: TRBD1; CDR3aa: CASSLSTGGEQYF; CDR3nt: TGTGCCAGCAGTTTGTCCACAGGGGGCGAGCAGTACTTC
v_gene: TRBV18; abundance: once; j_gene: TRBJ2-3; d_gene: .; CDR3aa: CASSRHPTGDTQYF; CDR3nt: TGTGCCAGCTCACGACACCCCACCGGAGATACGCAGTATTTT
v_gene: TRBV19; abundance: .; j_gene: TRBJ2-1; d_gene: .; CDR3aa: CASSIRQRINEQFF; CDR3nt: TGTGCCAGTAGTATACGACAGAGGATCAATGAGCAGTTCTTC